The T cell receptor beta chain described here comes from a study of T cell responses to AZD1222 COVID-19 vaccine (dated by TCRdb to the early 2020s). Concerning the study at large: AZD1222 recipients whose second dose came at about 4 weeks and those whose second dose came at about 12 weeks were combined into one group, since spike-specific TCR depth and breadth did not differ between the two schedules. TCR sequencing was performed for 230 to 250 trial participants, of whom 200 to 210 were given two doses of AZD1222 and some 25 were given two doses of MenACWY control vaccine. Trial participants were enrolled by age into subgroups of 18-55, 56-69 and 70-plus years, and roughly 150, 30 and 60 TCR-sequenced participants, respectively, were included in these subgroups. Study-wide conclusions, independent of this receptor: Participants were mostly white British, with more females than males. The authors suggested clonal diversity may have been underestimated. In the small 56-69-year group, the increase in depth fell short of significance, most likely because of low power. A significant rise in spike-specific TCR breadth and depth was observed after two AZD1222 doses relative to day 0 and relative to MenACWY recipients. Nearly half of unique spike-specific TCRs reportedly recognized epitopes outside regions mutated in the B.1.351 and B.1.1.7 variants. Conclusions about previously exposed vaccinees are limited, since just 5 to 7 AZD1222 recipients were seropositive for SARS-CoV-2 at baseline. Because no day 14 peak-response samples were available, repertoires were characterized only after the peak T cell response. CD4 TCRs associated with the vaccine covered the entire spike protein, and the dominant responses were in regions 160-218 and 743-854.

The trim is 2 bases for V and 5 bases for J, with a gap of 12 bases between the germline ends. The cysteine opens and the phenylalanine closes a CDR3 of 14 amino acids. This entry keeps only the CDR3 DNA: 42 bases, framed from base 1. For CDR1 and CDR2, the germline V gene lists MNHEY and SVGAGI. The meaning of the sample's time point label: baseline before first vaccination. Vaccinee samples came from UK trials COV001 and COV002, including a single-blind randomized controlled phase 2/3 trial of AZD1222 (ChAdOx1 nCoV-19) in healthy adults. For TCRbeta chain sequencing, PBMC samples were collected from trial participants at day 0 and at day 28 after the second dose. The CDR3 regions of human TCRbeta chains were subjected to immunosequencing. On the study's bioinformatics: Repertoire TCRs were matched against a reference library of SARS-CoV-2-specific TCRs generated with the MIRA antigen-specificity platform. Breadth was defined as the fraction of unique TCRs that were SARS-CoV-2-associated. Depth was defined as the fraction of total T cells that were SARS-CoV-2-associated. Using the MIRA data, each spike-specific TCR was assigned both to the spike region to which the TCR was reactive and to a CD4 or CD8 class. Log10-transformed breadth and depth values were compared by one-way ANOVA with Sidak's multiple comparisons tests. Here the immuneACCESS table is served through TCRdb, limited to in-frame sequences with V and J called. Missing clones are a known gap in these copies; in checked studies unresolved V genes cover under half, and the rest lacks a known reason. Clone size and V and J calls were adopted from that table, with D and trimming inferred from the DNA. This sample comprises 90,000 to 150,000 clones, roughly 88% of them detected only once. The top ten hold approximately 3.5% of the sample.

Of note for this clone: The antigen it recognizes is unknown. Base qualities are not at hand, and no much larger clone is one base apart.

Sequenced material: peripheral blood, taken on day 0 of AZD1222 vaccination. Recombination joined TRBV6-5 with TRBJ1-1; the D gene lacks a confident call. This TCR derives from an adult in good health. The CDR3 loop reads CASSYGVLRTEAFF. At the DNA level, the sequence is TGTGCCAGCAGTTACGGCGTTCTTAGAACTGAAGCTTTCTTT.